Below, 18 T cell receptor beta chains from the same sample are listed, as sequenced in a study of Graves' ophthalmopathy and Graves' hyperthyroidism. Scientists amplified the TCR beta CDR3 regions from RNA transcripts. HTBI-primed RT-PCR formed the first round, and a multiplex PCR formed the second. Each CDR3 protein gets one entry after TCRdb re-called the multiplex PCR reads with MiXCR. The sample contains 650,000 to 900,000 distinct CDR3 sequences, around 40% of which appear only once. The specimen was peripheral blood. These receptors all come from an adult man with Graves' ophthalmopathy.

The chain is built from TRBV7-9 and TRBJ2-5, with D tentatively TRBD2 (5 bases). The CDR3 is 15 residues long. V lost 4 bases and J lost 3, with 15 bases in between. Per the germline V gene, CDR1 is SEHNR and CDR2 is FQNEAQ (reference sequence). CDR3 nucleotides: TGTGCCAGCAGCTCCGATGGGAGATTAGAAGAGACCCAGTACTTC. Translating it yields CASSSDGRLEETQYF.

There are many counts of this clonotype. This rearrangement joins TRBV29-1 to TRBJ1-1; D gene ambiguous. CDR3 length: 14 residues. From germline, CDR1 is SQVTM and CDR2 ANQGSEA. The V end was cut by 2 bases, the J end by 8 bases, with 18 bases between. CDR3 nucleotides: TGCAGCGTTGAAATAGCATGTCTAGAGAGGGAAGCTTTCTTT. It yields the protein CSVEIACLEREAFF.

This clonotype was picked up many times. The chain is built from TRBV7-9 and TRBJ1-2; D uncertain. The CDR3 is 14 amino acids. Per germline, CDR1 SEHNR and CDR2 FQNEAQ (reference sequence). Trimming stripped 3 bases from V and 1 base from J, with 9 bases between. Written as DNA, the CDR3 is TGTGCCAGCAGCTTTAACCAGATTAACTATGGCTACACCTTC. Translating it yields CASSFNQINYGYTF.

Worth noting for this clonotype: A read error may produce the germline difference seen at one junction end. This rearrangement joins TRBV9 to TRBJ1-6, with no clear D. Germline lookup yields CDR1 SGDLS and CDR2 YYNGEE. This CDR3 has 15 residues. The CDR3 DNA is TGTGCCAGCAGCGTTGAAGCGACGGCTAATTCACCCCCCCACTTT. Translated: CASSVEATANSPPHF. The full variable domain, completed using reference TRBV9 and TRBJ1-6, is DSGVTQTPKHLITATGQRVTLRCSPRSGDLSVYWYQQSLDQGLQFLIQYYNGEERAKGNILERFSAQQFPDLHSELNLSSLELGDSALYFCASSVEATANSPPHFGNGTRLTVT.

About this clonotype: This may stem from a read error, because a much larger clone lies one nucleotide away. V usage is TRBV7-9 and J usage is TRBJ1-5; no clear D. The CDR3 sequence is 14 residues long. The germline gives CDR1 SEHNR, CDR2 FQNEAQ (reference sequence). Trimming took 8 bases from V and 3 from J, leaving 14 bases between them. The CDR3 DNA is TGTGCCAGCGGCCCAGCCGCGGTCAATCAGCCCCAGCATTTT. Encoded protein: CASGPAAVNQPQHF.

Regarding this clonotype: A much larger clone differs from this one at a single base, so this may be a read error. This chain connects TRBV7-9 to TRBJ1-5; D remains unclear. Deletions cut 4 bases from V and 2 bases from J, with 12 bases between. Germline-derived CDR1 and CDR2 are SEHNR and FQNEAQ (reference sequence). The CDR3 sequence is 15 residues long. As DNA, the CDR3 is TGTGCCAGCAGCTCAGGCATTCAGGGCAATCAGCCCCAGCATTTT. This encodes CASSSGIQGNQPQHF.

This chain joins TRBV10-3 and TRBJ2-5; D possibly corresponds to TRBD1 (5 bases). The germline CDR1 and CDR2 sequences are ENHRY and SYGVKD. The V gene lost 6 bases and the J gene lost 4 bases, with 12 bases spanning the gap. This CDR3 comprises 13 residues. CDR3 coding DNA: TGTGCCATCAGGGCAGGGCCCCGAGAGACCCAGTACTTC. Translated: CAIRAGPRETQYF.

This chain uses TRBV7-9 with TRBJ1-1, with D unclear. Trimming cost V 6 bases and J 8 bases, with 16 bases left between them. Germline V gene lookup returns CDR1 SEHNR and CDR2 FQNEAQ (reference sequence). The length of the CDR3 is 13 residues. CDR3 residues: CASSFHAIGEAFF. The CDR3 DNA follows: TGTGCCAGCAGTTTTCACGCGATAGGGGAAGCTTTCTTT. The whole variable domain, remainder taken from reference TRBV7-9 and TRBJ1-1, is DTGVSQNPRHKITKRGQNVTFRCDPISEHNRLYWYRQTLGQGPEFLTYFQNEAQLEKSRLLSDRFSAERPKGSFSTLEIQRTEQGDSAMYLCASSFHAIGEAFFGQGTRLTVV.

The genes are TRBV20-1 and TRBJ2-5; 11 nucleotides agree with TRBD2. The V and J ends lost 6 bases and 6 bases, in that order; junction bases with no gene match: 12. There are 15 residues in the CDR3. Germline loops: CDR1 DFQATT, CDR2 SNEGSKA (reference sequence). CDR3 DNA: TGCAGTGCCCCCTCGGCTAGCGGGAGGTCGCAGACCCAGTACTTC. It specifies CSAPSASGRSQTQYF.

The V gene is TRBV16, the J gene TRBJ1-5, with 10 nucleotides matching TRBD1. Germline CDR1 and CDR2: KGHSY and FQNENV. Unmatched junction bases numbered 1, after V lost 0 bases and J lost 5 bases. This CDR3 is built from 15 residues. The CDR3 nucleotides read TGTGCCAGCAGCCAATCTGGGACAGGGGATCAGCCCCAGCATTTT. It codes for CASSQSGTGDQPQHF.

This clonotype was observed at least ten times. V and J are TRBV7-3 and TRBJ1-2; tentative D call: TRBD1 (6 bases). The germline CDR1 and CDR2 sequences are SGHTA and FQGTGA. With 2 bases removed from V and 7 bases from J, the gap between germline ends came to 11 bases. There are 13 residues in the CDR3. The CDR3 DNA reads TGTGCCAGCAGCTTAGCCGACAGGATTGGCTACACCTTC. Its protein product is CASSLADRIGYTF.

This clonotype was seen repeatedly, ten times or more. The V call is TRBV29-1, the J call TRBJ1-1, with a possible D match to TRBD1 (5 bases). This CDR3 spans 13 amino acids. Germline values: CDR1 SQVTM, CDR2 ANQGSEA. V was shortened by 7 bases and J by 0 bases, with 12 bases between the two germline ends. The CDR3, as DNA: TGCAGCGGGGGGTTGGGAATGAACACTGAAGCTTTCTTT. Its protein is CSGGLGMNTEAFF.

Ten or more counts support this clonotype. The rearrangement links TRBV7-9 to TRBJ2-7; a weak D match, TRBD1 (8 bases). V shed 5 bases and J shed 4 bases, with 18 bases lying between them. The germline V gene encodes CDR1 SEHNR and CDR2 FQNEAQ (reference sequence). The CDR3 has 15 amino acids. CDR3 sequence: CASSPSGQGGYEQYF. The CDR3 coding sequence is TGTGCCAGCAGCCCGAGCGGACAGGGAGGGTACGAGCAGTACTTC.

The CDR3 loop is CASSYLGITPLHF. The DNA of the CDR3 is TGTGCCAGCAGTTACTTAGGGATCACACCCCTCCACTTT. V is TRBV6-5 and J is TRBJ1-6, with D unclear. The CDR3 sequence is 13 residues long. The germline gives CDR1 MNHEY, CDR2 SVGAGI. V shed 1 base and J shed 11 bases, with 9 bases lying between them.

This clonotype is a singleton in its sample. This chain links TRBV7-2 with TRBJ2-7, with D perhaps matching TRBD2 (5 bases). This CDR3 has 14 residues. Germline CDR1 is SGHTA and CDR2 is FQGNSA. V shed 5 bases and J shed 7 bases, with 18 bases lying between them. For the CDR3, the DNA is TGTGCCAGCAGCCAACCGGGATCCCTCTTTGAGCAGTACTTC. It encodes CASSQPGSLFEQYF.

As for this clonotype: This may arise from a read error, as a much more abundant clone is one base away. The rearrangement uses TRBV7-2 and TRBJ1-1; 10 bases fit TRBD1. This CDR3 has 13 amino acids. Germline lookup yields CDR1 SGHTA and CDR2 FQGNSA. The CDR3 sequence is CASSLTGGRVASF. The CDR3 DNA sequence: TGTGCCAGCAGCCTGACAGGGGGCCGTGTAGCTTCCTTT.

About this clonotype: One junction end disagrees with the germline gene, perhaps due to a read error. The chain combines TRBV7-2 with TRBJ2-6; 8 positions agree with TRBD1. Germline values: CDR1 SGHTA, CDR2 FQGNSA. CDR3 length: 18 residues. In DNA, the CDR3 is TGCGCCAGCAGCCCTCGGACAGGGTTCTTAGCTGGGGCCAACGTCCTGACTTTC. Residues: CASSPRTGFLAGANVLTF.

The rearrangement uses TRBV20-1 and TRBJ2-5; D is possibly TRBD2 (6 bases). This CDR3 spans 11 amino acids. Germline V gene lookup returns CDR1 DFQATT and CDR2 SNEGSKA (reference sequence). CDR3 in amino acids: CGAGGVETQYF. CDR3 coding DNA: TGCGGGGCCGGCGGGGTTGAGACCCAGTACTTC.